What follows are 7 T cell receptor beta chains derived from one specimen sequenced in a study of blood T cells in healthy people across ages. Alongside a J-beta primer mix, a sample-barcoded 5' primer served in a second PCR lasting roughly 7 to 11 cycles. MiXCR, run by TCRdb on the 5' RACE reads, gives a single entry per CDR3 protein. The repertoire holds around 600,000 distinct CDR3 sequences, 45% to 55% seen once, with around 25% in the top ten. The source material was blood. The receptors originated from a man older than 75 in good health.

Details on this clonotype: The junction does not match germline at one end; this may be a read error. The chain carries TRBV5-1 and TRBJ2-3; 7 positions agree with TRBD2. This CDR3 is built from 17 residues. The germline gives CDR1 SGHRS, CDR2 YFSETQ. CDR3 bases: TGCACCAGCAGCTTGGTGGCTAGCGGACCCGCCGGGGGTACGCAGTATTTT. Translating it yields CTSSLVASGPAGGTQYF.

The V and J genes are TRBV12-3 or TRBV12-4 and TRBJ2-1, with D hard to call. This CDR3 is built from 13 residues. The V end lost 2 bases, the J end lost 5 bases, and 7 bases lay between the germline ends. The CDR3 DNA reads TGTGCCAGCAGTTTACATGCGAACAATGAGCAGTTCTTC. It is translated as CASSLHANNEQFF.

This clonotype was detected many times. This rearrangement joins TRBV7-9 to TRBJ2-6; D is possibly TRBD2 (6 bases). Germline-derived CDR1 and CDR2 are SEHNR and FQNEAQ (reference sequence). Trimming pared 2 bases from V and 0 bases from J, leaving 8 bases between. The CDR3 contains 16 residues. CDR3 residues: CASSLMGGSGANVLTF. As DNA, the CDR3 is TGTGCCAGCAGCTTAATGGGGGGCTCTGGGGCCAACGTCCTGACTTTC.

The genes are TRBV13 and TRBJ2-1; no firm D call. This CDR3 has 15 residues. V was clipped by 1 base and J by 5 bases, with 12 bases between them. From germline, CDR1 is PRHDT and CDR2 FYEKMQ (reference sequence). The CDR3 region is CASSLEVAGDNEQFF. As DNA, the CDR3 is TGTGCCAGCAGCTTAGAGGTGGCAGGTGACAATGAGCAGTTCTTC.

This rearrangement joins TRBV9 to TRBJ2-3; D is possibly TRBD1 or TRBD2 (7 bases each). The CDR3 is 16 amino acids. V lost 3 bases to trimming and J lost 4 bases, with 18 bases between them. CDR1 is SGDLS, CDR2 YYNGEE, per germline. The CDR3 DNA is TGTGCCAGCAGCGCTCTGACAGGGAGGGTTGCAGATACGCAGTATTTT. Translated, it gives CASSALTGRVADTQYF.

The chain couples TRBV7-9 to TRBJ2-1, with 9 bases that match TRBD2. V was clipped by 5 bases and J by 5 bases; unmatched bases: 7. This CDR3 is 15 amino acids long. The V gene's germline CDR1 is SEHNR and CDR2 FQNEAQ (reference sequence). This chain's CDR3 is CASSPLGLADNEQFF. The CDR3 DNA reads as TGTGCCAGCAGCCCGTTGGGACTAGCCGACAATGAGCAGTTCTTC.

This clonotype showed up many times. For the CDR3, the DNA is TGCAGTCAAACGGGAGGCGGTCAAGAGACCCAGTACTTC. It specifies CSQTGGGQETQYF. V gene TRBV20-1 combines with J gene TRBJ2-5; 7 nucleotides agree with TRBD2. V was clipped by 8 bases and J by 2 bases; unmatched bases: 8. The CDR3 extends over 13 amino acids. CDR1 is DFQATT, CDR2 SNEGSKA, per germline (reference sequence).